This T cell receptor (beta chain) was identified in a study of shared clonotypes between healthy human individuals. About the study: Three CD4 naive, three CD4 memory, two CD8 naive and one CD8 memory plate were used per donor.

Naive CD8 isolation took CD45RO-negative cells positively selected for CCR7 and excluded terminally differentiated effector memory CD45RA+ cells. Healthy and HIV-negative, the adult donors had no recent acute infections or vaccinations. Nashville, Tennessee was home to all donors, who were Caucasian adults. V was cut by 2 bases and J by 2 bases, with 13 bases left in between. This CDR3 contains 15 residues. Germline V gene lookup returns CDR1 SEHNR and CDR2 FQNEAQ (reference sequence). Methods used by the authors: Sequence data from immunoSEQ were junction-only and lacked quality scores; consequently, filtering differed. Sequenced by immunoSEQ multiplex PCR; TCRdb stores in-frame clones only, minus some. V and J calls and clone size are as listed in that table; D and trimming were resolved from the DNA. The data contain hundreds of thousands of clones, 85% to 95% of them singletons.

The source is a woman in her 30s in good health. The specimen sequenced was naive CD8+ T cells sorted from blood. The rearrangement links TRBV7-9 to TRBJ2-7; D uncertain. The CDR3: CASSLSWGSTYEQYF. DNA of the CDR3: TGTGCCAGCAGCTTAAGTTGGGGATCAACCTACGAGCAGTACTTC. Using reference TRBV7-9 and TRBJ2-7 for the parts outside the CDR3, the full variable domain is DTGVSQNPRHKITKRGQNVTFRCDPISEHNRLYWYRQTLGQGPEFLTYFQNEAQLEKSRLLSDRFSAERPKGSFSTLEIQRTEQGDSAMYLCASSLSWGSTYEQYFGPGTRLTVT.